This TCR beta chain was observed in a study of blood T cell repertoires in COVID-19. Study summary: Material from acute and convalescent COVID-19 was sourced from the United States, Italy and Spain. PBMCs, B-cell-depleted T cells, or T cells provided the cDNA or gDNA that made up the material.

This CDR3 has 14 amino acids. V was pared by 7 bases and J by 9 bases, with 20 bases between. The germline V gene encodes CDR1 KGHDR and CDR2 SFDVKD. Original processing methods: It was from reference gene primer amplification that nucleated cell counts were estimated. Repertoires were generated with immunoSEQ multiplex PCR, while TCRdb's copy carries only in-frame clones and drops some. The DNA was the basis for D and trimming; V, J and clone size are from that table. The repertoire holds 120,000 or so clones, with approximately 81% as singletons. The J gene is TRBJ2-5, the V gene TRBV24-1; D remains unclear. Material for sequencing was peripheral blood. This clonotype originated in a middle-aged man with active or convalescent COVID-19. The CDR3 region has the DNA TGTGCCACCAGCCCGCGGCTCTACCCTGGAGCCCAGTACTTC. Translating it yields CATSPRLYPGAQYF.